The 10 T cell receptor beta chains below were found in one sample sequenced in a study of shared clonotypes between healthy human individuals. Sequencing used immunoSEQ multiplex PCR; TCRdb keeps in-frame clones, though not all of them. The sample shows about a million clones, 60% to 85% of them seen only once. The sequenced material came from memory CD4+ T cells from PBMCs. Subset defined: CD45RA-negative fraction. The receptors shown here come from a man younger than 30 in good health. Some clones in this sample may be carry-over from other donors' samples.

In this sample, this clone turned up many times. In DNA form, the CDR3 reads TGTGCCACCAGCAGTCAGGGGGCATACGAGCAGTACTTC. The encoded protein is CATSSQGAYEQYF. The chain links TRBV15 to TRBJ2-7; 8 bases match TRBD1. Looked up from germline, CDR1 is LNHNV and CDR2 is YYDKDF (reference sequence). Losses at the gene ends were 3 bases for V and 4 bases for J; bases not matched to a gene: 2. The CDR3 totals 13 residues. Looking up the rest from reference TRBV15 and TRBJ2-7 gives the full variable domain: DAMVIQNPRYQVTQFGKPVTLSCSQTLNHNVMYWYQQKSSQAPKLLFHYYDKDFNNEADTPDNFQSRRPNTSFCFLDIRSPGLGDTAMYLCATSSQGAYEQYFGPGTRLTVT.

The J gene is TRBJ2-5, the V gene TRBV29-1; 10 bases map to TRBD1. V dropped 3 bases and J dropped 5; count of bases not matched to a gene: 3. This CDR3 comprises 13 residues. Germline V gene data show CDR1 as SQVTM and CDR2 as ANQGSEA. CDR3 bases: TGCAGCGTTGAGAGGGGACAGGGGGAGACCCAGTACTTC. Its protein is CSVERGQGETQYF.

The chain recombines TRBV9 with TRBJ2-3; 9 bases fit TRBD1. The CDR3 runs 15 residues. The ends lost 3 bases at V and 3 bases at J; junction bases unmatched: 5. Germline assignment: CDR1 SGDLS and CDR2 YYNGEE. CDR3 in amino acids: CASSAGTGLTDTQYF. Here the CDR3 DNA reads TGTGCCAGCAGCGCCGGGACAGGGCTTACAGATACGCAGTATTTT.

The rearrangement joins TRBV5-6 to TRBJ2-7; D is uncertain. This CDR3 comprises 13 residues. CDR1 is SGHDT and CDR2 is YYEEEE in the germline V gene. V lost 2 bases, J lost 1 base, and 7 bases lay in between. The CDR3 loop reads CASSLGISYEQYF. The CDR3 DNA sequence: TGTGCCAGCAGCTTAGGGATTTCCTACGAGCAGTACTTC.

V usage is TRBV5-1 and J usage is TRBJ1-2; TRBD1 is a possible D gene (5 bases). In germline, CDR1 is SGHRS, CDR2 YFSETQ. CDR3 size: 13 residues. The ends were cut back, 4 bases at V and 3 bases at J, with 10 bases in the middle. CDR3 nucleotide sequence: TGCGCCAGCAGCCAGACAGCCGACTATGGCTACACCTTC. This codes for CASSQTADYGYTF.

Here the CDR3 DNA reads TGTGCCAGCAGCCAAGGGATCCGGGGCAGACAAGAGACCCAGTACTTC. Protein product: CASSQGIRGRQETQYF. The rearrangement joins TRBV5-4 to TRBJ2-5; D may match TRBD1 or TRBD2 (5 bases each). The germline CDR1 and CDR2 sequences are SGHNT and YYREEE (reference sequence). Trimming shortened V by 4 bases and J by 2 bases, and 18 bases separated the two germline ends. This CDR3 region has 16 residues. Based on the CDR3 plus reference TRBV5-4 and TRBJ2-5, the full variable domain is ETGVTQSPTHLIKTRGQQVTLRCSSQSGHNTVSWYQQALGQGPQFIFQYYREEENGRGNFPPRFSGLQFPNYSSELNVNALELDDSALYLCASSQGIRGRQETQYFGPGTRLLVL.

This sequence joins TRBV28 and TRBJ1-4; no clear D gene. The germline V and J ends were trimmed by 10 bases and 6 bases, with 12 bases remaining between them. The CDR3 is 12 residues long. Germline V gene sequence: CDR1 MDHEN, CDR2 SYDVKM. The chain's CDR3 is CATAVLYEKLFF. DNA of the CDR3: TGTGCCACCGCGGTTTTGTATGAAAAACTGTTTTTT. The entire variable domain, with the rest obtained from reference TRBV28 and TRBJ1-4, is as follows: DVKVTQSSRYLVKRTGEKVFLECVQDMDHENMFWYRQDPGLGLRLIYFSYDVKMKEKGDIPEGYSVSREKKERFSLILESASTNQTSMYLCATAVLYEKLFFGSGTQLSVL.

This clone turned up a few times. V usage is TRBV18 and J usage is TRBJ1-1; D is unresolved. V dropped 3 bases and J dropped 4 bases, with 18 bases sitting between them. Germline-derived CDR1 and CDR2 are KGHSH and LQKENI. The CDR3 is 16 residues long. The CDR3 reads CASSPSPHPGSTEAFF. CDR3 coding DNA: TGTGCCAGCTCACCTTCCCCACACCCGGGGAGCACTGAAGCTTTCTTT.

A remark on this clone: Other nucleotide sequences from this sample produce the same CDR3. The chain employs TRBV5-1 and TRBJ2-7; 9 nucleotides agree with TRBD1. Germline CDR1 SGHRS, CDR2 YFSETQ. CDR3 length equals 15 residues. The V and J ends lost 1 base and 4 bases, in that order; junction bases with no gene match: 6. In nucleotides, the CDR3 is TGCGCCAGCAGCTTGAGCGGGACAGGGTCTTACGAGCAGTACTTC. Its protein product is CASSLSGTGSYEQYF. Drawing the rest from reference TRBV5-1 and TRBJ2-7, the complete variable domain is KAGVTQTPRYLIKTRGQQVTLSCSPISGHRSVSWYQQTPGQGLQFLFEYFSETQRNKGNFPGRFSGRQFSNSRSEMNVSTLELGDSALYLCASSLSGTGSYEQYFGPGTRLTVT.

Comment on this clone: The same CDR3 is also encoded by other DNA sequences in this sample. CDR3 in DNA: TGCGCCAGCAGCCCAGGGGGCTCTGGAAACACCATATATTTT. Amino acid sequence: CASSPGGSGNTIYF. The chain couples TRBV5-1 to TRBJ1-3; 7 bases are shared with TRBD1. J lost 0 bases, V lost 4 bases, and 1 base had no gene match. The CDR3 extends over 14 amino acids. The V gene's germline CDR1 is SGHRS and CDR2 YFSETQ.